Each of the 22 T cell receptor beta chains below was sequenced from the same sample in a study of cytomegalovirus exposure and HLA in healthy donors. Primers included in the PCR were 60 Vbeta and 13 Jbeta primers. Libraries were prepared by immunoSEQ multiplex PCR; TCRdb keeps only in-frame clonotypes and omits some of them. The data show about 62,000 clones, roughly 77% seen once. Sequenced sample: PBMCs. The receptor set was obtained from a woman in her twenties or thirties in good health and CMV-seronegative.

This chain links TRBV5-5 with TRBJ1-2; D gene ambiguous. V lost 0 bases and J lost 2, with 8 bases in between. The CDR3 is made up of 14 amino acids. Germline assignment: CDR1 SGHKS and CDR2 YYEKEE (reference sequence). CDR3 in amino acids: CASSLDRINYGYTF. The CDR3 DNA is TGTGCCAGCAGCTTGGACAGAATCAACTATGGCTACACCTTC.

V usage is TRBV6-1 and J usage is TRBJ2-5; weak D call: TRBD1 (5 bases). CDR1 is MNHNS, CDR2 SASEGT, per germline. V gave up 2 bases and J gave up 4 bases, with 11 bases separating them. There are 14 residues in the CDR3. The CDR3 spells CASSETGVVETQYF. The DNA of the CDR3 is TGTGCCAGCAGTGAAACAGGAGTCGTAGAGACCCAGTACTTC.

The V call is TRBV27, the J call TRBJ2-2; the match to TRBD1 covers 8 bases. Trimming at V came to 2 bases and at J to 5 bases, leaving 10 bases not matched to a gene. The CDR3 totals 17 residues. From germline, CDR1 is MNHEY and CDR2 SMNVEV (reference sequence). In nucleotides, the CDR3 is TGTGCCAGCAGTTTAGCAAGACAGGGGCCCCTTACCGGGGAGCTGTTTTTT. Translation: CASSLARQGPLTGELFF.

This clone was detected a few times. CDR3 sequence: CASSQSPRDERHNQPQHF. CDR3 DNA: TGCGCCAGCAGTCAATCTCCCAGGGATGAGCGACACAATCAGCCCCAGCATTTT. This chain joins TRBV23-1 and TRBJ1-5; D might be TRBD1 (5 bases). TRBV23-1 is given ORF status, its function remaining uncertain. The CDR3 covers 18 residues. V was trimmed by 0 bases and J by 3 bases, leaving 18 bases between them.

This rearrangement joins TRBV18 to TRBJ2-1, with 9 bases that match TRBD1. The CDR3 extends over 17 amino acids. The junction had 11 bases not matched to a gene; V was cut back by 2 bases and J by 6 bases. CDR1 KGHSH and CDR2 LQKENI come from the germline V gene. CDR3: CASSPAAGTGSRNEQFF. The CDR3 nucleotides are TGTGCCAGCTCACCAGCCGCCGGGACAGGGTCCCGCAATGAGCAGTTCTTC.

Of note for this clone: The same CDR3 arises from other DNA sequences in this sample as well. The CDR3 sequence: CASSTTGGNYGYTF. The CDR3 nucleotides read TGCGCCAGCAGCACCACAGGGGGAAACTATGGCTACACCTTC. The rearrangement joins TRBV5-1 to TRBJ1-2; TRBD1 agrees at 8 bases. The CDR3 sequence is 14 residues long. Trimming at V came to 4 bases and at J to 2 bases, leaving 4 bases not matched to a gene. Germline V gene data show CDR1 as SGHRS and CDR2 as YFSETQ. Combining the CDR3 with reference TRBV5-1 and TRBJ1-2 gives the whole variable domain KAGVTQTPRYLIKTRGQQVTLSCSPISGHRSVSWYQQTPGQGLQFLFEYFSETQRNKGNFPGRFSGRQFSNSRSEMNVSTLELGDSALYLCASSTTGGNYGYTFGSGTRLTVV.

V usage is TRBV27 and J usage is TRBJ2-7; weak D call: TRBD2 (6 bases). This CDR3 spans 14 amino acids. Per the germline V gene, CDR1 is MNHEY and CDR2 is SMNVEV (reference sequence). The CDR3 DNA reads TGTGCCAACAGTTGGCGGGCGGCGGGGTACGAGCAGTACGTC. Protein sequence: CANSWRAAGYEQYV.

This clone was counted a single time. This rearrangement joins TRBV5-1 to TRBJ1-4; D unresolved. Germline CDR1 is SGHRS and CDR2 is YFSETQ. V was cut by 0 bases and J by 0 bases, with 9 bases left in between. The CDR3 is 16 amino acids. This chain's CDR3 is CASSLGQAATNEKLFF. The DNA of the CDR3 is TGCGCCAGCAGCTTGGGACAAGCCGCAACTAATGAAAAACTGTTTTTT.

This chain connects TRBV12-5 to TRBJ1-2, with D perhaps matching TRBD1 (6 bases). V dropped 7 bases and J dropped 3 bases, with 21 bases sitting between them. This CDR3 has 16 amino acids. CDR1 is LGHNT, CDR2 FRNRAP, per germline. The chain's CDR3 is CASATSSGGRYYGYTF. In DNA, the CDR3 is TGTGCTAGTGCCACCTCCTCCGGGGGGCGTTACTATGGCTACACCTTC.

This chain joins TRBV18 and TRBJ1-4, with a tentative D call TRBD1 (5 bases). The length of the CDR3 is 15 residues. CDR1 is KGHSH, CDR2 LQKENI, per germline. The ends were cut back, 3 bases at V and 4 bases at J, with 12 bases in the middle. CDR3 amino acids: CASSPSNGGNEKLFF. Here the CDR3 DNA reads TGTGCCAGCTCACCGTCGAACGGGGGTAATGAAAAACTGTTTTTT.

Of note for this clone: One junction end disagrees with the germline gene, perhaps due to a read error. Other DNA sequences within the sample encode an identical CDR3. This chain uses TRBV6-5 with TRBJ1-3; D unresolved. CDR1 and CDR2 from the germline V gene are MNHEY and SVGAGI. This CDR3 has 15 residues. The CDR3, as DNA: TGTGCCAGCAGTTACATCGGGAGCTCTGGGAACACCATATACTTT. It translates to CASSYIGSSGNTIYF.

The chain employs TRBV7-8 and TRBJ2-7; a possible D gene is TRBD1 (5 bases). The CDR3 consists of 17 residues. Trimming shortened V by 0 bases and J by 7 bases, and 22 bases separated the two germline ends. CDR1 is SGHVS and CDR2 is FQNEAQ in the germline V gene. The CDR3 nucleotides read TGTGCCAGCAGCTTAGCAGGGGCGGTCAAGCTCCCTTGGGAGCAGTACTTC. It yields the protein CASSLAGAVKLPWEQYF.

J is TRBJ2-7 and V is TRBV30, with 10 bases that match TRBD2. This CDR3 has 14 residues. With 3 bases clipped from V and 3 bases from J, the junction kept 5 bases outside the gene matches. Looked up from germline, CDR1 is GTSNPN and CDR2 is SVGIG (reference sequence). DNA for the CDR3: TGTGCCTGGAGACTAGCGGGAAACTACTACGAGCAGTACTTC. It yields the protein CAWRLAGNYYEQYF.

V gene TRBV4-1 combines with J gene TRBJ2-5; 13 nucleotides agree with TRBD2. CDR1 is MGHRA, CDR2 YSYEKL, per germline. Germline trimming cut 1 base from V and 2 bases from J; bases unmatched to any gene: 1. The CDR3 covers 16 residues. CDR3 in DNA: TGCGCCAGCAGCCAAGTGGGACTAGCGGGACAAGAGACCCAGTACTTC. Encoded protein: CASSQVGLAGQETQYF.

V gene TRBV7-9 combines with J gene TRBJ2-7; TRBD2 aligns across 8 bases. The CDR3 runs 15 residues. The V and J ends lost 1 base and 4 bases, in that order; junction bases with no gene match: 6. Per germline, CDR1 SEHNR and CDR2 FQNEAQ (reference sequence). CDR3 amino acids: CASSLGAGVQYEQYV. The DNA of the CDR3 is TGTGCCAGCAGCTTAGGAGCGGGAGTCCAATACGAGCAGTACGTC.

V is TRBV7-9 and J is TRBJ2-3; maybe TRBD1 (5 bases). CDR3 length equals 14 residues. Trimming removed 5 bases at V and 3 bases at J, with 12 bases between. Germline-derived CDR1 and CDR2 are SEHNR and FQNEAQ (reference sequence). The CDR3 is CASSQGQGTDTQYF. Written as DNA, the CDR3 is TGTGCCAGCAGCCAGGGTCAGGGAACAGATACGCAGTATTTT.

The chain combines TRBV4-1 with TRBJ1-2, with 11 bases fitting TRBD1. With V trimmed by 3 bases and J by 7 bases, 7 bases remained unmatched. The germline gives CDR1 MGHRA, CDR2 YSYEKL. CDR3 size: 15 residues. The CDR3 sequence: CASSQAIGTGGGYTF. The CDR3 DNA sequence: TGCGCCAGCAGCCAGGCAATCGGGACAGGGGGTGGCTACACCTTC.

CDR3 DNA: TGTGCCAGCAACGACGGCGGAATCTCTGGGGCCAACGTCCTGACTTTC. Its translation is CASNDGGISGANVLTF. The V and J genes are TRBV2 and TRBJ2-6; no firm D call. The germline V gene encodes CDR1 SNHLY and CDR2 FYNNEI. Trimming removed 7 bases from V and 0 bases from J, with 13 bases in between. This CDR3 is 16 amino acids long.

The CDR3 spells CASRPPGTSWNEQFF. The CDR3 coding sequence is TGTGCCAGCAGACCGCCCGGGACTAGCTGGAATGAGCAGTTCTTC. V usage is TRBV11-2 and J usage is TRBJ2-1; 9 nucleotides align to TRBD2. Germline V gene sequence: CDR1 SGHAT, CDR2 FQNNGV. V lost 6 bases and J lost 7; bases outside the gene matches: 10. The CDR3 length is 15 residues.

The chain recombines TRBV11-2 with TRBJ2-2; D ambiguous. The CDR3 contains 13 residues. Trimming pared 4 bases from V and 1 base from J, leaving 4 bases between. The germline CDR1 and CDR2 sequences are SGHAT and FQNNGV. The CDR3 nucleotides read TGTGCCAGCAGCTCCCGGAACACCGGGGAGCTGTTTTTT. It yields the protein CASSSRNTGELFF.

The chain carries TRBV4-3 and TRBJ2-2, with 7 bases aligning to TRBD1. This CDR3 is 15 amino acids long. Germline CDR1 and CDR2: LGHNA and YSLEER. Losses at the gene ends were 2 bases for V and 13 bases for J; bases not matched to a gene: 13. The DNA for the CDR3 is TGCGCCAGCAGCCAACAGGACAGGTTTCGCGGACGGCTGTTTTTT. Its translation is CASSQQDRFRGRLFF.

The J gene is TRBJ1-5, the V gene TRBV6-1; possibly TRBD1 for D (5 bases). Per the germline V gene, CDR1 is MNHNS and CDR2 is SASEGT. This CDR3 region has 15 residues. V was cut by 4 bases and J by 4 bases, with 14 bases left in between. The CDR3 coding sequence is TGTGCCAGCAGTGCGGAGGGGCTCGGGAATCAGCCCCAGCATTTT. As protein: CASSAEGLGNQPQHF.